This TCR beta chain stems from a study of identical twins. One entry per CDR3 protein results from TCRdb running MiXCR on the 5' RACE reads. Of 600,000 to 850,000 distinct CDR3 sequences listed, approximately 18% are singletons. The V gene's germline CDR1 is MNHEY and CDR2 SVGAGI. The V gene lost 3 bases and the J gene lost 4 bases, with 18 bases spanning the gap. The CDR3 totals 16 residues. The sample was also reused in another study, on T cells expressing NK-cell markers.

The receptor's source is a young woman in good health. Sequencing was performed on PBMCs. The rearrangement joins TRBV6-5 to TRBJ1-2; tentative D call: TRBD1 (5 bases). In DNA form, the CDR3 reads TGTGCCAGCAGTTATGTCGCAGGGTTAAGGGGCTATGGCTACACCTTC. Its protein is CASSYVAGLRGYGYTF.